What follows are 9 T cell receptor beta chains derived from one specimen sequenced in a study of shared clonotypes between healthy human individuals. Method: immunoSEQ multiplex PCR; TCRdb's copy keeps in-frame clones and lacks some. The sample lists 1.5 million to 2.5 million clones; 85% to 95% were seen once. CD45RO negativity and positive selection for CCR7 defined naive CD8 cells, a population that excluded terminally differentiated effector memory CD45RA+ cells. Material: naive CD8+ T cells sorted from blood. The receptors stem from a man aged 18 to 29 in good health.

This chain joins TRBV5-6 and TRBJ1-5; D possibly corresponds to TRBD1 (5 bases). The V and J ends lost 4 bases and 0 bases respectively, with 8 bases between them. Germline V CDR1 and CDR2: SGHDT, YYEEEE. The CDR3 consists of 14 residues. DNA for the CDR3: TGTGCCAGCAGCCAGGGTTATAGCAATCAGCCCCAGCATTTT. Protein product: CASSQGYSNQPQHF.

The rearrangement links TRBV9 to TRBJ2-2; the D is unclear. V was shortened by 3 bases and J by 4 bases, with 10 bases between the two germline ends. The germline V gene encodes CDR1 SGDLS and CDR2 YYNGEE. The CDR3 totals 14 residues. CDR3 nucleotides: TGTGCCAGCAGCGGCGATGTGAGCACCGGGGAGCTGTTTTTT. Translated: CASSGDVSTGELFF.

This clone showed up just once. V is TRBV10-3 and J is TRBJ2-7, with D perhaps matching TRBD1 (6 bases). V was pared by 10 bases and J by 1 base, with 11 bases between. This CDR3 region has 12 residues. Per the germline V gene, CDR1 is ENHRY and CDR2 is SYGVKD. CDR3 protein: CATFGQSYEQYF. The CDR3 DNA reads TGTGCCACTTTCGGACAGTCCTACGAGCAGTACTTC.

CDR3 sequence reads: CASSEGDFMNTEAFF. CDR3 in DNA: TGTGCCAGCAGCGAGGGGGACTTCATGAACACTGAAGCTTTCTTT. This chain connects TRBV9 to TRBJ1-1; tentative D call: TRBD1 (6 bases). The CDR3 consists of 15 residues. Trimming left V 3 bases short and J 0 bases short, with 12 bases between. CDR1 is SGDLS and CDR2 is YYNGEE in the germline V gene.

V and J are TRBV19 and TRBJ2-3, with 7 positions matching TRBD1. The CDR3 contains 16 residues. V shed 7 bases, J shed 3 bases, and the junction held 13 bases outside the gene matches. The germline V gene encodes CDR1 LNHDA and CDR2 SQIVND (reference sequence). Here the CDR3 reads CASTPTDRDWTDTQYF. In DNA, the CDR3 is TGTGCCAGTACCCCCACCGACAGGGATTGGACAGATACGCAGTATTTT.

This chain joins TRBV27 and TRBJ2-5; 9 positions match TRBD2. This CDR3 comprises 15 residues. The junction had 10 bases not matched to a gene; V was cut back by 6 bases and J by 5 bases. CDR1 and CDR2 from the germline V gene are MNHEY and SMNVEV (reference sequence). CDR3 in amino acids: CASRERTSARETQYF. The CDR3, as DNA: TGTGCCAGCAGAGAGAGGACTAGCGCCCGGGAGACCCAGTACTTC.

The gene calls are TRBV11-1 and TRBJ2-7; no firm D call. Per germline, CDR1 SGHAT and CDR2 FQDESV (reference sequence). Trimming removed 6 bases at V and 5 bases at J, with 11 bases between. The CDR3 loop spans 12 amino acids. CDR3 sequence reads: CASSFTINEQYF. In nucleotides, the CDR3 is TGTGCCAGCAGTTTCACCATTAACGAGCAGTACTTC.

The chain recombines TRBV11-2 with TRBJ1-1, with a weak D call TRBD1 (6 bases). The CDR3 covers 17 residues. V dropped 0 bases and J dropped 3 bases, with 17 bases sitting between them. Germline CDR1 is SGHAT and CDR2 is FQNNGV. CDR3 protein: CASSLDGLGAGDTEAFF. CDR3 DNA sequence: TGTGCCAGCAGCTTAGATGGCCTTGGGGCAGGGGACACTGAAGCTTTCTTT.

V gene TRBV9 combines with J gene TRBJ1-5; 7 bases line up with TRBD1. Germline V CDR1 and CDR2: SGDLS, YYNGEE. The CDR3 length is 15 residues. V lost 4 bases, J lost 0 bases, and 4 bases stayed unmatched. CDR3 residues: CASSSGQTSNQPQHF. The CDR3 bases are TGTGCCAGCAGCTCGGGACAGACTAGCAATCAGCCCCAGCATTTT.